The 3 T cell receptor beta chains presented below share a single source sample, sequenced in a study of blood T cells in healthy people across ages (dated by TCRdb to the mid-2010s). Library construction relied on 5' RACE. The run used an Illumina HiSeq 2500. A second PCR of 7 to 11 cycles was performed with a sample-barcoded 5' primer and a J-beta primer mix. TCRdb itself trimmed the public reads at Q25 with fastp, ran MiXCR and retained productive beta chains. Entries that share a CDR3 protein sequence are merged under the most common genes and DNA. This sample has some 710,000 distinct CDR3 sequences in its table, and around half of those were observed once. Of the sample, 15% to 20% falls within the top ten clones. Sequences were obtained from blood. Receptor source: a man of 80 years or more in good health.

V is TRBV7-3 and J is TRBJ2-1; TRBD1 agrees at 9 bases. V dropped 5 bases and J dropped 4; count of bases not matched to a gene: 9. The CDR3 length is 16 residues. Germline values: CDR1 SGHTA, CDR2 FQGTGA. The CDR3 DNA reads TGTGCCAGCAGCCTTCCCGGGACAGGGATATACAATGAGCAGTTCTTC. As protein: CASSLPGTGIYNEQFF.

The CDR3 loop reads CASSWNYEQYF. The CDR3 bases are TGTGCCAGCAGTTGGAACTACGAGCAGTACTTC. The V call is TRBV6-2 or TRBV6-3, the J call TRBJ2-7; D gene uncertain. The CDR3 extends over 11 amino acids. The V end was cut by 4 bases, the J end by 3 bases, with 4 bases between. Looked up from germline, CDR1 is MNHEY and CDR2 is SVGEGT.

The DNA for the CDR3 is TGTGCCATCAGTGAGTCGTCTAGCGGGAGCACAGATACGCAGTTCTTC. This translates into CAISESSSGSTDTQFF. The chain joins TRBV10-3 to TRBJ2-1, with 10 bases identical to TRBD2. This CDR3 region has 16 residues. Germline V CDR1 and CDR2: ENHRY, SYGVKD. Trimming at V came to 0 bases and at J to 12 bases, leaving 11 bases not matched to a gene.